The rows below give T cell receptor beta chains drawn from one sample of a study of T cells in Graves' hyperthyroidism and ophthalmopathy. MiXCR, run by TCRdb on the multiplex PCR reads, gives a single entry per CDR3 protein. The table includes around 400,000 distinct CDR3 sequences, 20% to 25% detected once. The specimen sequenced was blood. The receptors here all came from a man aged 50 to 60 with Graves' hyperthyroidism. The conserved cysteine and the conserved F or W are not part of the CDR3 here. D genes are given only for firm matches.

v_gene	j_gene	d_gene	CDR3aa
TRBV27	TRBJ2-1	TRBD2	ASRPFDGLAEYNEQF
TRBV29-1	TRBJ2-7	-	SVSDGAYEQY
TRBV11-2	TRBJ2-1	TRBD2	ASSLGRLAGTNEQF
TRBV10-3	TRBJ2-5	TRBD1	AISVTGQRETQY
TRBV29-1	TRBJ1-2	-	SVDLASVINYGYT
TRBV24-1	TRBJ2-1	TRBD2	ATRLAGHGEQF
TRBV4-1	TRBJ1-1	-	ASSQVSGGSTEAF
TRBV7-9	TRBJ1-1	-	ASSAEVNTEAF
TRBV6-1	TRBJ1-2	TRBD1	ASRGQMEPGYT
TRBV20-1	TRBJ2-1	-	SARGNDNEQF
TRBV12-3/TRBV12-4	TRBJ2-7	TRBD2	ASSFSGTPYEQY
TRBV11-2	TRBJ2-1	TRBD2	ASSRLAGESYNEQF
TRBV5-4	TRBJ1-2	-	ASSLVGREDYGYT
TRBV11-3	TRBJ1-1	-	ASSFIGGTEAF
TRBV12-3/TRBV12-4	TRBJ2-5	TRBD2	ASSLRTSSQETQY
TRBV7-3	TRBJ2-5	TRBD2	EILPGWGGRIQETQY
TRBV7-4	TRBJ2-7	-	ASPWGYPLWPYEQY
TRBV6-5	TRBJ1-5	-	ASSSAFRQSISNQPQH
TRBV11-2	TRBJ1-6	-	ASSLPLGDSNSPLH
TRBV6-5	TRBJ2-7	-	ASSYTSDEQY
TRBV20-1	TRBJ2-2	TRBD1	SAIKGQGATGELF
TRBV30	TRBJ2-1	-	ANRDIIGNEQF
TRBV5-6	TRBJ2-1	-	ASSLGPDGSNEQF
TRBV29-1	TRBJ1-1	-	SVSQGGGTEAF
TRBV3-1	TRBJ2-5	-	ASSQERGLSETQY
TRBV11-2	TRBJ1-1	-	ASSRRLGEATEAF
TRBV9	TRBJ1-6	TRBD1	ASSVGQGASSPLH